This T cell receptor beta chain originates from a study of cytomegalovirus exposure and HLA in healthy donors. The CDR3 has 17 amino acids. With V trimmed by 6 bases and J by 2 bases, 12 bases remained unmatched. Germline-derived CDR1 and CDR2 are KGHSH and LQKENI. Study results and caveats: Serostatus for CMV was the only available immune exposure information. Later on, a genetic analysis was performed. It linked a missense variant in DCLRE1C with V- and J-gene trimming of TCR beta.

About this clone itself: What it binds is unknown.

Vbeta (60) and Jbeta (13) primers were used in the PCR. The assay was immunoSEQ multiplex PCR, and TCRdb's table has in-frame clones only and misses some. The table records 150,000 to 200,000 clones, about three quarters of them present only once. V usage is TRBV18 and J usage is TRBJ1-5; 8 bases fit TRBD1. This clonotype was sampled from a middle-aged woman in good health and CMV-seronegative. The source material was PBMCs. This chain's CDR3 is CASSLGTGGTGNQPQHF. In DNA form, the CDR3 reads TGTGCCAGCTCCCTAGGAACAGGGGGAACGGGCAATCAGCCCCAGCATTTT.